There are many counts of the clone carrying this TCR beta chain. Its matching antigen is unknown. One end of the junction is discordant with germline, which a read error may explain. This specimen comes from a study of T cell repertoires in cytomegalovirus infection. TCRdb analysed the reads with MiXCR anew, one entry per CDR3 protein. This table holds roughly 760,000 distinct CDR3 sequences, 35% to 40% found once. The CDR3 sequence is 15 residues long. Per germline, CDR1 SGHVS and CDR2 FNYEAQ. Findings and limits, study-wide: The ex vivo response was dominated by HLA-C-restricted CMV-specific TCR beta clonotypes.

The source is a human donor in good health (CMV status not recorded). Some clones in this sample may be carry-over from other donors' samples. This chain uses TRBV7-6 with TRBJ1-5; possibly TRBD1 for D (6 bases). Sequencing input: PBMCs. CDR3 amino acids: CASSPGGGSSQPQHF. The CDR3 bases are TGTGCCAGCAGCCCTGGGGGGGGCAGCAGTCAGCCCCAGCATTTT. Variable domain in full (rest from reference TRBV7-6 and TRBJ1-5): GAGVSQSPRYKVTKRGQDVALRCDPISGHVSLYWYRQALGQGPEFLTYFNYEAQQDKSGLPNDRFSAERPEGSISTLTIQRTEQRDSAMYRCASSPGGGSSQPQHFGDGTRLSIL.